This TCR beta chain was identified during a study of T cells in Graves' hyperthyroidism and ophthalmopathy. Germline CDR1 is SQVTM and CDR2 is ANQGSEA. This CDR3 has 13 residues. Trimming stripped 0 bases from V and 2 bases from J, with 7 bases between. The investigators amplified TCR beta CDR3 regions from RNA transcripts. With the HTBI primer set, the TCR CDR3 went through a first round of RT-PCR. Each CDR3 protein is one row after TCRdb ran MiXCR on the multiplex PCR reads. The sample includes over 500,000 distinct CDR3 sequences, about 16% of them seen just once. The V gene is TRBV29-1, the J gene TRBJ2-5; the D gene is possibly TRBD2 (6 bases). This receptor was obtained from a woman in her 30s with Graves' ophthalmopathy. Sequencing was carried out using blood. The CDR3 here is CSVEEREQETQYF. The CDR3 bases are TGCAGCGTTGAAGAGCGGGAACAAGAGACCCAGTACTTC.